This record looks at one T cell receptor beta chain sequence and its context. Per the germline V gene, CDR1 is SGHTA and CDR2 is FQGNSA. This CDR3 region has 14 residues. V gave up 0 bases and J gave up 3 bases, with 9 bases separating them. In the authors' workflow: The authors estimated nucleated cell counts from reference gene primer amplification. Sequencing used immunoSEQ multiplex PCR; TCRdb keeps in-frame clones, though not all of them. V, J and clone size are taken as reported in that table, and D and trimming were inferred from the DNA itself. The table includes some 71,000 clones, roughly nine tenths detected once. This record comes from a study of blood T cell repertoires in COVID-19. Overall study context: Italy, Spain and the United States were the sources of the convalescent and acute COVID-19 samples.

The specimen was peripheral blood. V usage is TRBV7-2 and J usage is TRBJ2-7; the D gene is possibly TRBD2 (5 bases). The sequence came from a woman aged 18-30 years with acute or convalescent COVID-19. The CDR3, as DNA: TGTGCCAGCAGCTTAGCGGGAGAGATCTACGAGCAGTACTTC. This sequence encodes CASSLAGEIYEQYF.